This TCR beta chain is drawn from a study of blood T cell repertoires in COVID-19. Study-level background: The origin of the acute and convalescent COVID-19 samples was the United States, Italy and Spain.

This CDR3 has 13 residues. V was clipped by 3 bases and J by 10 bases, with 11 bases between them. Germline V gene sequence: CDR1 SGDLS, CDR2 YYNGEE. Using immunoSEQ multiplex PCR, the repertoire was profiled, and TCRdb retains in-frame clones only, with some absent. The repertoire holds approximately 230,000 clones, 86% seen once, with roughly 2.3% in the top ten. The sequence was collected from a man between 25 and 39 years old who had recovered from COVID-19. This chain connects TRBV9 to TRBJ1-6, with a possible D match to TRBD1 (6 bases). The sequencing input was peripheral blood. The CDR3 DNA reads TGTGCCAGCAGCGGGGAGGGGGACTCACCCCTCCACTTT. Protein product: CASSGEGDSPLHF.